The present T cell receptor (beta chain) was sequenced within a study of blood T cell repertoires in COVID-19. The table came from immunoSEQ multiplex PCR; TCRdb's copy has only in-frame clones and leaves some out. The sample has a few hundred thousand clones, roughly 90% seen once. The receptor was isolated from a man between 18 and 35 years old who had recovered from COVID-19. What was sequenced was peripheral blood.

CDR3 sequence (DNA): TGCGCCAGCAGCCGCCGAGAGTCCTTGAACACTGAAGCTTTCTTT. As protein: CASSRRESLNTEAFF. The V call is TRBV4-1, the J call TRBJ1-1; D remains unclear. Germline-derived CDR1 and CDR2 are MGHRA and YSYEKL. Trimming left V 4 bases short and J 0 bases short, with 12 bases between. There are 15 residues in the CDR3.